This entry lists 4 T cell receptor beta chains sequenced from one sample in a study of post-analysis software for immune sequencing data. Unique molecular identifiers were built into the TCR beta cDNA libraries. MiXCR, applied by TCRdb to the PCR reads, yields one record per CDR3 protein. This table has about 540,000 distinct CDR3 sequences, around 34% appearing once. The study's findings and limits: When patients were compared with controls, five TRBV segments were more frequent, TRBV5-6, TRBV5-1 and TRBV20-1 among them.

No antigens are known for them. The sequencing sample was made of blood. These receptors were obtained from a girl younger than 18 with multiple sclerosis.

This clonotype was detected only a few times. The chain uses TRBV3-1 and TRBJ2-7; a possible D gene is TRBD1 (5 bases). The CDR3 has 14 amino acids. V was clipped by 0 bases and J by 2 bases, with 8 bases between them. Germline values: CDR1 LGHDT, CDR2 YNNKEL (reference sequence). CDR3 in amino acids: CASSQDPRAYEQYF. The CDR3 bases are TGTGCCAGCAGCCAAGATCCCAGGGCCTACGAGCAGTACTTC.

Points on this clonotype: One end of the junction is discordant with germline, which a read error may explain. The chain links TRBV2 to TRBJ2-1; D is perhaps TRBD2 (6 bases). The CDR3 contains 15 residues. Germline CDR1 reads SNHLY; CDR2 reads FYNNEI. The CDR3 region is CASSSSSEAYDEQFF. The CDR3 coding sequence is TGTGCCAGCAGTTCGTCTAGCGAGGCCTACGATGAGCAGTTCTTC.

This clonotype was seen only once. The chain is built from TRBV18 and TRBJ2-1, with a possible D match to TRBD1 (8 bases). The V gene lost 0 bases and the J gene lost 5 bases, with 23 bases spanning the gap. Germline CDR1 and CDR2: KGHSH and LQKENI. This CDR3 spans 19 amino acids. CDR3 residues: CASSPPIGGQGGGDNEQFF. CDR3 bases: TGTGCCAGCTCACCACCGATAGGAGGACAGGGCGGGGGAGACAATGAGCAGTTCTTC.

The table lists this clonotype with a few counts. The V gene is TRBV6-5, the J gene TRBJ1-2, with 9 positions matching TRBD1. The V gene's germline CDR1 is MNHEY and CDR2 SVGAGI. This CDR3 comprises 16 residues. V trimming: 6 bases; J trimming: 7 bases; junction bases outside the gene matches: 15. CDR3 protein: CASRSGQGGGFGGYTF. Here the CDR3 DNA reads TGTGCCAGCAGGTCGGGACAGGGAGGGGGGTTCGGTGGCTACACCTTC.